This T cell receptor beta chain was captured by sequencing in a study of blood T cell repertoires in COVID-19. Whole-study context: Italy, Spain and the United States were the sources of the convalescent and acute COVID-19 samples. The analysed material was cDNA or gDNA that came from T cells, B-cell-depleted T cells, or PBMCs.

Profiling relied on immunoSEQ multiplex PCR, and the TCRdb table lists in-frame clones only, not all of them. The data show about 210,000 clones, 85% seen once. The CDR3 is 18 residues long. Germline values: CDR1 SEHNR, CDR2 FQNEAQ (reference sequence). Trimming at V came to 4 bases and at J to 0 bases, leaving 12 bases not matched to a gene. Recruits, aged about 18 to 90 years, lived in 24 US areas. Each participant's cohort was designated according to participant-reported clinical history. Sequencing was carried out using PBMCs or T cells enriched from blood (not recorded which). V usage is TRBV7-9 and J usage is TRBJ2-3; the match to TRBD1 covers 8 bases. This TCR was sampled from a man between 35 and 55 years old who had recovered from COVID-19. CDR3 nucleotides: TGTGCCAGCAGCTCACCAGAACCCGGGACAGGTAGCACAGATACGCAGTATTTT. Translating gives CASSSPEPGTGSTDTQYF.